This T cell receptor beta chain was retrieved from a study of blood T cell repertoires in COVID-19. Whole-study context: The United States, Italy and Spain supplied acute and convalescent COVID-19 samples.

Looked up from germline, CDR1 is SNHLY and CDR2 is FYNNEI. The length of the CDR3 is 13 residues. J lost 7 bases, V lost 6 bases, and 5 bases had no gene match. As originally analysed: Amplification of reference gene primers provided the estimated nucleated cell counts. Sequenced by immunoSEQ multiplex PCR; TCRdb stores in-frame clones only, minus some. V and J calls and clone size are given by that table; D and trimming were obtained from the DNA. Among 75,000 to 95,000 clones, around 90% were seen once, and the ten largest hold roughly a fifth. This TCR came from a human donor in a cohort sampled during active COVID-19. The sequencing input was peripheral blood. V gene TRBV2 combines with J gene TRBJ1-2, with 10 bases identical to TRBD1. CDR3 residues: CASSTTGGLGYTF. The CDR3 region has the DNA TGTGCCAGCAGCACGACAGGGGGCCTTGGCTACACCTTC.